These 11 T cell receptor beta chains came from one sample sequenced in a study of blood T cell repertoires in COVID-19 (TCRdb year 2020). The library was obtained by the immunoSEQ multiplex PCR assay. TCRdb provides this immuneACCESS table in a form limited to in-frame rearrangements. Some clones are lacking; in checked studies, under half of them reflect an unresolved V gene, and why the rest are absent is not known. This sample lists roughly 190,000 clones; roughly 87% were detected once. The ten most abundant clones make up around 7.8% of the sample. Sequencing used peripheral blood. These receptors came from a woman aged 55-70 years with COVID-19, enrolled during active disease.

The chain has TRBV10-3 and TRBJ1-2; a weak D match, TRBD1 (6 bases). Germline V CDR1 and CDR2: ENHRY, SYGVKD. The CDR3 consists of 16 residues. V was pared by 6 bases and J by 3 bases, with 20 bases between. The CDR3 reads CAISANTGSIDYGYTF. CDR3 nucleotide sequence: TGTGCCATCAGCGCCAATACAGGGTCTATCGACTATGGCTACACCTTC.

This chain joins TRBV5-5 and TRBJ2-1; 10 bases line up with TRBD2. The CDR3 extends over 15 amino acids. V lost 2 bases, J lost 7 bases, and 6 bases stayed unmatched. Germline-derived CDR1 and CDR2 are SGHKS and YYEKEE (reference sequence). CDR3 amino acids: CASSFLAGESNEQFF. CDR3 coding DNA: TGTGCCAGCAGCTTTCTAGCGGGAGAATCGAATGAGCAGTTCTTC.

V gene TRBV4-3 combines with J gene TRBJ2-3; possible D gene TRBD2, 6 bases. There are 14 residues in the CDR3. V shed 3 bases and J shed 7 bases, with 14 bases lying between them. Germline V gene lookup returns CDR1 LGHNA and CDR2 YSLEER. This CDR3 is CASSQDRDSYTQYF. DNA of the CDR3: TGCGCCAGCAGCCAGGACCGGGACTCTTATACGCAGTATTTT.

This clone was observed a few times. The rearrangement joins TRBV5-6 to TRBJ2-1; TRBD2 agrees at 8 bases. V gave up 5 bases and J gave up 3 bases; unmatched junction bases: 13. Germline assignment: CDR1 SGHDT and CDR2 YYEEEE. The CDR3 has 17 amino acids. The CDR3 here is CASSRYVTSGLYNEQFF. The DNA of the CDR3 is TGTGCCAGCAGTCGATATGTTACTAGCGGACTCTACAATGAGCAGTTCTTC.

The chain employs TRBV9 and TRBJ1-3; tentative D call: TRBD1 (5 bases). Germline CDR1 reads SGDLS; CDR2 reads YYNGEE. CDR3 length: 15 residues. V was trimmed by 4 bases and J by 6 bases, leaving 17 bases between them. The CDR3 nucleotides read TGTGCCAGCAGCCCAGTAGACAGCCTCCTAAACACCATATATTTT. Encoded protein: CASSPVDSLLNTIYF. The whole variable domain, filled in from reference TRBV9 and TRBJ1-3, reads DSGVTQTPKHLITATGQRVTLRCSPRSGDLSVYWYQQSLDQGLQFLIQYYNGEERAKGNILERFSAQQFPDLHSELNLSSLELGDSALYFCASSPVDSLLNTIYFGEGSWLTVV.

The rearrangement joins TRBV6-6 to TRBJ1-1; D is unclear. This CDR3 is 14 amino acids long. The V gene lost 2 bases and the J gene lost 4 bases, with 11 bases spanning the gap. The germline CDR1 and CDR2 sequences are MNHNY and SVGAGI (reference sequence). CDR3 nucleotide sequence: TGTGCCAGCAGTTACCCCGCTTCGGGCACTGAAGCTTTCTTT. Its translation: CASSYPASGTEAFF.

The chain recombines TRBV5-5 with TRBJ2-1, with 9 bases that match TRBD1. The CDR3 is 18 amino acids. Per germline, CDR1 SGHKS and CDR2 YYEKEE (reference sequence). Unmatched junction bases numbered 11, after V lost 4 bases and J lost 0 bases. This CDR3 is CASSKDTGGQSSYNEQFF. In DNA form, the CDR3 reads TGTGCCAGCAGCAAAGATACAGGGGGCCAGAGCTCCTACAATGAGCAGTTCTTC. Full variable domain (missing parts from reference TRBV5-5 and TRBJ2-1): DAGVTQSPTHLIKTRGQQVTLRCSPISGHKSVSWYQQVLGQGPQFIFQYYEKEERGRGNFPDRFSARQFPNYSSELNVNALLLGDSALYLCASSKDTGGQSSYNEQFFGPGTRLTVL.

The chain recombines TRBV5-4 with TRBJ2-7; 9 bases are shared with TRBD1. The CDR3 runs 13 residues. Trimming took 5 bases from V and 12 from J; bases not matched to a gene: 12. Germline CDR1 is SGHNT and CDR2 is YYREEE (reference sequence). The CDR3 reads CASSSMGQGRRYF. CDR3 in DNA: TGTGCCAGCAGTTCCATGGGACAGGGCAGACGGTACTTC.

V gene TRBV28 combines with J gene TRBJ1-4; no clear D. The CDR3 spans 13 residues. The V gene's germline CDR1 is MDHEN and CDR2 SYDVKM. V dropped 3 bases and J dropped 8 bases, with 10 bases sitting between them. The CDR3 DNA sequence: TGTGCCAGCAGTTTCGGGGAATGGGAAAAACTGTTTTTT. This sequence encodes CASSFGEWEKLFF.

CDR3 in DNA: TGTGCCAGCAGCCAAGATCAGAACAGGGGCCAGCCCCAGCATTTT. Encoded protein: CASSQDQNRGQPQHF. V usage is TRBV3-1 (or the pseudogene TRBV3-2) and J usage is TRBJ1-5; 7 bases agree with TRBD1. CDR1 and CDR2 from the germline V gene are LGHDT and YNNKEL (reference sequence). The trim removed 0 bases at V and 7 bases at J, leaving 6 bases unmatched. The CDR3 length is 15 residues.

The rearrangement joins TRBV7-2 to TRBJ2-7; D may be TRBD2 (6 bases). CDR3 length: 13 residues. V dropped 8 bases and J dropped 0 bases, with 11 bases sitting between them. The germline CDR1 and CDR2 sequences are SGHTA and FQGNSA. The CDR3 protein is CASQRAASYEQYF. The CDR3 coding sequence is TGTGCCAGCCAGCGGGCCGCCTCCTACGAGCAGTACTTC.